This T cell receptor (beta chain) was identified in a study of CD8 T cells in ankylosing spondylitis. The CDR3 runs to 14 residues. Germline V gene data show CDR1 as SNHLY and CDR2 as FYNNEI. V lost 6 bases and J lost 8; bases outside the gene matches: 9. From the 5' RACE reads, TCRdb called clonotypes with MiXCR, one entry per CDR3 protein. The sample has under 120,000 distinct CDR3 sequences; 24% are singletons. The rearrangement uses TRBV2 and TRBJ2-1; 8 bases are shared with TRBD2. This clonotype originated in a male donor with ankylosing spondylitis. The sequencing sample was made of synovial fluid, either unsorted or a sorted T cell fraction (not recorded which). The CDR3 sequence: CASSPLQAGDEQFF. DNA of the CDR3: TGTGCCAGCAGCCCCCTTCAAGCGGGAGATGAGCAGTTCTTC.